Below, 12 T cell receptor beta chains from the same sample are listed, as sequenced in a study of Ad26.COV2.S vaccination and SARS-CoV-2 variants. Generated by immunoSEQ multiplex PCR, the TCRdb table keeps only in-frame clones and is missing some. The data contain about 350,000 clones, approximately 90% of them singletons. The sample was peripheral blood, taken after recovery from COVID-19. These TCRs come from a human donor who had recovered from COVID-19.

V gene TRBV2 combines with J gene TRBJ1-6; the D gene is possibly TRBD1 (5 bases). The germline CDR1 and CDR2 sequences are SNHLY and FYNNEI. This CDR3 has 14 amino acids. V lost 6 bases and J 9 bases, leaving 15 bases between the germline ends. The CDR3 nucleotides read TGTGCCAGCAGCGCGCCCCATAGGGGTTCACCCCTCCACTTT. Its protein is CASSAPHRGSPLHF. The variable domain in full, with the rest retrieved from reference TRBV2 and TRBJ1-6, is EPEVTQTPSHQVTQMGQEVILRCVPISNHLYFYWYRQILGQKVEFLVSFYNNEISEKSEIFDDQFSVERPDGSNFTLKIRSTKLEDSAMYFCASSAPHRGSPLHFGNGTRLTVT.

The V and J genes are TRBV11-2 and TRBJ2-1; 8 nucleotides agree with TRBD2. Germline-derived CDR1 and CDR2 are SGHAT and FQNNGV. J lost 5 bases, V lost 2 bases, and 5 bases had no gene match. There are 15 residues in the CDR3. In nucleotides, the CDR3 is TGTGCCAGCAGCTTACGACCGACTAGCGACAATGAGCAGTTCTTC. Translated: CASSLRPTSDNEQFF.

The chain joins TRBV10-3 to TRBJ2-7; 9 bases match TRBD1. V lost 1 base and J lost 6; bases outside the gene matches: 7. Germline V gene data show CDR1 as ENHRY and CDR2 as SYGVKD. The CDR3 consists of 15 residues. Here the CDR3 DNA reads TGTGCCATCAGTGAGTTTGTCTTGACAGGGGGCGAGCAGTACTTC. This sequence encodes CAISEFVLTGGEQYF.

This sequence joins TRBV29-1 and TRBJ2-5, with a possible D match to TRBD2 (5 bases). Germline-derived CDR1 and CDR2 are SQVTM and ANQGSEA. V lost 1 base, J lost 5 bases, and 14 bases lay in between. The CDR3 is made up of 14 amino acids. This CDR3 is CSVEGESSYETQYF. CDR3 DNA: TGCAGCGTTGAAGGGGAGAGCAGTTACGAGACCCAGTACTTC.

The chain links TRBV14 to TRBJ1-6; D might be TRBD1 (6 bases). Trimming removed 8 bases from V and 9 bases from J, with 17 bases in between. Germline assignment: CDR1 SGHDN and CDR2 FVKESK. The CDR3 length is 14 residues. The CDR3 spells CASGVQGYGSPLHF. CDR3 in DNA: TGTGCCAGCGGTGTTCAGGGGTATGGTTCACCCCTCCACTTT. The full variable domain, rest sourced from reference TRBV14 and TRBJ1-6, is EAGVTQFPSHSVIEKGQTVTLRCDPISGHDNLYWYRRVMGKEIKFLLHFVKESKQDESGMPNNRFLAERTGGTYSTLKVQPAELEDSGVYFCASGVQGYGSPLHFGNGTRLTVT.

The rearrangement links TRBV3-1 (or the pseudogene TRBV3-2) to TRBJ1-1; maybe TRBD1 (5 bases). Trimming pared 2 bases from V and 2 bases from J, leaving 12 bases between. CDR3 length: 15 residues. Germline lookup yields CDR1 LGHDT and CDR2 YNNKEL (reference sequence). CDR3 loop: CASSQSRVGNTEAFF. Written as DNA, the CDR3 is TGTGCCAGCAGCCAAAGCAGGGTAGGAAACACTGAAGCTTTCTTT.

In its sample, this clone was seen many times. The chain links TRBV10-3 to TRBJ2-7; 9 positions agree with TRBD1. Looked up from germline, CDR1 is ENHRY and CDR2 is SYGVKD. With V trimmed by 10 bases and J by 12 bases, 13 bases remained unmatched. The length of the CDR3 is 12 residues. The CDR3 DNA is TGTGCCACGCAAACGGGACAGGGAAATGTGTACTTC. This codes for CATQTGQGNVYF.

V is TRBV3-1 (or the pseudogene TRBV3-2) and J is TRBJ2-5, with D hard to call. Trimming stripped 1 base from V and 4 bases from J, with 4 bases between. CDR1 is LGHDT, CDR2 YNNKEL, per germline (reference sequence). The CDR3 totals 12 residues. The CDR3 DNA reads as TGTGCCAGCAGCCAAGGACCAGAGACCCAGTACTTC. It is translated as CASSQGPETQYF.

V usage is TRBV5-4 and J usage is TRBJ1-1; TRBD1 is a possible D gene (6 bases). The CDR3 length is 15 residues. V was pared by 4 bases and J by 1 base, with 14 bases between. Germline-derived CDR1 and CDR2 are SGHNT and YYREEE (reference sequence). CDR3 loop: CASSLIGGGNTEAFF. CDR3 nucleotide sequence: TGTGCCAGCAGCCTGATTGGAGGGGGGAACACTGAAGCTTTCTTT.

This chain links TRBV6-5 with TRBJ2-1; 13 bases are a match to TRBD2. There are 15 residues in the CDR3. CDR1 and CDR2 from the germline V gene are MNHEY and SVGAGI. Trimming at V came to 5 bases and at J to 7 bases, leaving 5 bases not matched to a gene. In nucleotides, the CDR3 is TGTGCCAGCAGTACTAGCGGGGGGGTTAGTAATGAGCAGTTCTTC. Its protein is CASSTSGGVSNEQFF.

The chain recombines TRBV7-2 with TRBJ2-3; 12 bases map to TRBD2. Trimming at V came to 5 bases and at J to 1 base, leaving 7 bases not matched to a gene. Germline V gene data show CDR1 as SGHTA and CDR2 as FQGNSA. The CDR3 loop spans 17 amino acids. Written as DNA, the CDR3 is TGTGCCAGCAGCATTACTCGACTAGCGGGGGGCACAGATACGCAGTATTTT. It yields the protein CASSITRLAGGTDTQYF.

This chain joins TRBV7-2 and TRBJ1-3; maybe TRBD1 (5 bases). The CDR3 loop spans 15 amino acids. Trimming removed 5 bases from V and 0 bases from J, with 11 bases in between. Germline lookup yields CDR1 SGHTA and CDR2 FQGNSA. CDR3 residues: CASSAGQVSGNTIYF. The CDR3 DNA reads TGTGCCAGCAGCGCTGGACAAGTCTCTGGAAACACCATATATTTT.